These T cell receptor beta chains were read from a single sample in a study of monozygotic twins with inflammatory bowel disease. TCRdb reanalyzed the 5' RACE reads and collapses them to one entry per CDR3 protein, without DNA. This listing includes around 450,000 distinct CDR3 sequences. Sequenced input: blood. Source of these receptors: a human donor with ulcerative colitis or Crohn's disease, or a healthy co-twin of an affected twin (not recorded which). The CDR3 runs from the conserved cysteine through the conserved F or W. The order of the fields is J gene, V gene, CDR3 protein.

J gene: TRBJ2-1; V gene: TRBV7-3; CDR3 protein: CASSLYGASTQNEQFF
J gene: TRBJ2-7; V gene: TRBV11-1; CDR3 protein: CASSPPPGSNEQYF
J gene: TRBJ2-7; V gene: TRBV5-1; CDR3 protein: CASSLRPPPAGTDYPYEQYF
J gene: TRBJ2-1; V gene: TRBV7-2; CDR3 protein: CASSQERGVNNEQFF
J gene: TRBJ2-7; V gene: TRBV9; CDR3 protein: CASSLRQGSSYEQNF
J gene: TRBJ2-2; V gene: TRBV3-1; CDR3 protein: CASSLPGGGARTGELFF
J gene: TRBJ2-7; V gene: TRBV28; CDR3 protein: CASSDSFSEQYF
J gene: TRBJ2-5; V gene: TRBV6-5; CDR3 protein: CASSYRTTQETQYF
J gene: TRBJ2-3; V gene: TRBV7-2; CDR3 protein: CASSLGGSHGTDTQYF
J gene: TRBJ1-2; V gene: TRBV14; CDR3 protein: CASSQDLSGTYGYTF
J gene: TRBJ2-7; V gene: TRBV4-3; CDR3 protein: CASSPNAGPYEQYF
J gene: TRBJ2-5; V gene: TRBV7-9; CDR3 protein: CASSRTERGETQYF
J gene: TRBJ1-1; V gene: TRBV12-3/TRBV12-4; CDR3 protein: CASSTGQGARPEAFF
J gene: TRBJ2-2; V gene: TRBV29-1; CDR3 protein: CSVGDSGGELFF
J gene: TRBJ2-2; V gene: TRBV29-1; CDR3 protein: CSVGGQEFANTGELFF
J gene: TRBJ1-6; V gene: TRBV5-1; CDR3 protein: CASSPGSDSPLHF
J gene: TRBJ2-1; V gene: TRBV10-3; CDR3 protein: CATRSGEYNEQFF
J gene: TRBJ2-3; V gene: TRBV15; CDR3 protein: CATSREGAGGPDTQYF
J gene: TRBJ1-1; V gene: TRBV6-2/TRBV6-3; CDR3 protein: CASRPPDRGRTEAFF
J gene: TRBJ1-2; V gene: TRBV20-1; CDR3 protein: CSAWDRTNYGYTF
J gene: TRBJ1-2; V gene: TRBV11-2; CDR3 protein: CASSFSDTGYGYTF
J gene: TRBJ2-2; V gene: TRBV6-2/TRBV6-3; CDR3 protein: CASSPLPGELFF
J gene: TRBJ2-2; V gene: TRBV24-1; CDR3 protein: CATSDIYGGRELFF
J gene: TRBJ1-1; V gene: TRBV20-1; CDR3 protein: CRGGRGGTEAFF
J gene: TRBJ2-7; V gene: TRBV20-1; CDR3 protein: CSADREGEQYF
J gene: TRBJ1-1; V gene: TRBV4-2; CDR3 protein: CASSQDLGGQGTEAFF
J gene: TRBJ1-1; V gene: TRBV9; CDR3 protein: CAGSEGGTGGNTEAFF
J gene: TRBJ2-3; V gene: TRBV9; CDR3 protein: CASSEQGAWVDTQYF
J gene: TRBJ1-2; V gene: TRBV6-1; CDR3 protein: CASSEALSRVFNYGYTF
J gene: TRBJ2-2; V gene: TRBV27; CDR3 protein: CASTQTVSTNTGELFF
J gene: TRBJ2-7; V gene: TRBV28; CDR3 protein: CASSLVISYEQYF
J gene: TRBJ2-7; V gene: TRBV6-5; CDR3 protein: CASSYSAGARPYEQYF
J gene: TRBJ1-2; V gene: TRBV20-1; CDR3 protein: CSAADRSHGNYGYTF
J gene: TRBJ2-5; V gene: TRBV7-9; CDR3 protein: CASSAGTSGETQYF
J gene: TRBJ1-1; V gene: TRBV5-1; CDR3 protein: CASSSGDGEAFF
J gene: TRBJ2-7; V gene: TRBV5-4; CDR3 protein: CASSWWGYEQYF
J gene: TRBJ2-3; V gene: TRBV27; CDR3 protein: CASSLKGGGFADTQYF
J gene: TRBJ2-1; V gene: TRBV29-1; CDR3 protein: CSVEGLAGGMTYNEQFF
J gene: TRBJ2-1; V gene: TRBV5-4; CDR3 protein: CASSRNQGSNEQFF
J gene: TRBJ2-1; V gene: TRBV30; CDR3 protein: CAWRAGRELYNEQFF